This note documents a single TCR beta chain sequence. The specificity of this receptor is unknown. Per-base qualities were not stored, and no clone one base away is much larger. Library construction relied on 5' RACE. A second PCR of roughly 7 to 12 cycles was performed with a sample-barcoded 5' primer and a J-beta primer mix. A template-switch 5' adaptor carrying 12 random nucleotides introduced a unique molecular identifier onto each TCR beta cDNA molecule. Each sample yielded at least 2.5 million CDR3-containing paired-end reads. The Mint cDNA synthesis kit, primed by a TRBC-specific oligonucleotide, was used to synthesize first-strand cDNA from all RNA. After uracil-DNA glycosylase treatment, a first 18-cycle PCR used universal primers M1SS and BC2_uni_R on all cDNA. The paper's data handling went like this. For normalization, 1 million high-quality reads, each with a distinct molecular identifier, were randomly selected from each sample. Instead of being binned into consensus sequences, reads with shared molecular identifiers were discarded. CDR3 identification, clonotype clustering and error correction used MiTCR with a Q25 quality threshold and the strictest error-elimination algorithm. A nonparametric unseen species model with Euler transformation was used to estimate a lower bound on total TCR beta diversity. TCRdb applied fastp at Q25 and MiXCR to the public reads, then kept only in-frame beta chains. One record per CDR3 amino acid sequence lists the most common genes and DNA. The V and J calls, along with clone size, are taken from TCRdb and not from the paper's own processing. The sample table holds over 1,500,000 distinct CDR3 sequences, of which about two fifths were seen once. Approximately 22% of the sample goes to the ten largest clones.

The germline V gene sets CDR1 to SGHTA and CDR2 to FQGNSA. Taken from cysteine to phenylalanine, the CDR3 has 15 residues. The retained sequence is limited to the CDR3, 45 bases, with the frame set at the first base. After removal of 2 bases from V and 3 bases from J, the junction retains 5 bases not matched to a gene. These data are taken from a study of blood T cells in healthy people across ages (dated by TCRdb to about 2015). About the full investigation: Template switching captured roughly one uniquely barcoded TCR beta cDNA molecule per two T cells in model experiments. Using deep sequencing normalized with unique cDNA molecular identifiers, the study measured how TCR beta repertoire diversity changes with age. Donors were grouped into four age groups: young (average approximately 15 years), middle-aged (39), aged (roughly 67) and long-lived (around 80). To avoid experimental bias, donors of different ages were randomly spread across the sequencing lanes. For two donors (one aged 18 to 29 and one aged 80 or older), the study analyzed two additional independent replicas of 1 million unique cDNA reads from the same blood draw. Findings and caveats that apply to the study as a whole: Since profiling was done on bulk unsorted PBMCs, naive and antigen-experienced compartments could not be conclusively compared. Observed TCR beta diversity correlated strongly with the percentage of naive T cells measured by flow cytometry. Because the CMV infection status of the donors was unknown, age-related changes in expanded clonotypes may potentially have been confounded. Total diversity estimates from one million sequenced T cells were considered lower bounds and underestimates. Observed TCR beta diversity per million T cells fell roughly linearly with age, and a significant reduction was already apparent by age around 36. Compared with the aged group, the long-lived group had more naive CD4+ T cells, fewer expanded clones and increased TCR diversity, suggesting age selection.

The approximately 39 donors, aged about 6 to 95 years, were systemically healthy Caucasian individuals from Russia. About 9.1 milliliters of peripheral blood were collected from each donor into EDTA-treated Vacutainer tubes. Ficoll-Paque density-gradient centrifugation was used to isolate PBMCs, with at least 6 million obtained per sample. Total RNA, at least 6 micrograms per sample, was extracted from PBMCs with Trizol reagent. For every donor, flow cytometry on a PBMC aliquot measured the percentage of naive CD45RAhigh/CD27high T cells. Here the chain combines TRBV7-2 and TRBJ2-5; 8 of the junction bases match TRBD2. Material: blood. This TCR was recovered from a human donor in good health. The bases read TGTGCCAGCAGCTTAAACGGCGGGGGGAAAGAGACCCAGTACTTC. Its protein is CASSLNGGGKETQYF.